The 9 T cell receptor beta chains in this list originate from one sample, sequenced in a study of post-analysis software for immune sequencing data. Antigen specificity for these receptors is unknown. Study-wide results and caveats: A handful of TRBV segments were significantly more frequent in patients than in controls. TRBV5-6, TRBV5-1 and TRBV20-1 were among these segments.

Unique-molecular-identifier-tagged TCR beta cDNA libraries were used. TCRdb fed the PCR reads into MiXCR, producing one record per CDR3 protein. The sample has approximately 730,000 distinct CDR3 sequences, around 46% seen once; the top ten hold 4.9%. Sequencing input: blood. These receptors all stem from a girl aged 5 to 17 with multiple sclerosis.

CDR3 DNA sequence: TGTGCCAGCAGTCTTACGTGGCGGACCACAGATACGCAGTATTTT. It specifies CASSLTWRTTDTQYF. The chain joins TRBV14 to TRBJ2-3; D is ambiguous. The CDR3 loop spans 15 amino acids. The germline CDR1 and CDR2 sequences are SGHDN and FVKESK. With 6 bases removed from V and 2 bases from J, the gap between germline ends came to 15 bases.

CDR3 coding DNA: TGTGCCACCAGTGATTTTCGGCCGGAGACCGCAGATACGCAGTATTTT. Translating gives CATSDFRPETADTQYF. This chain uses TRBV24-1 with TRBJ2-3; D is unclear. Germline V gene sequence: CDR1 KGHDR, CDR2 SFDVKD. This CDR3 has 16 residues. Trimming cost V 1 base and J 4 bases, with 14 bases left between them.

The CDR3 coding sequence is TGCAGTGCTAGTGTCCGACAGGGAAGGGGACGCTACGAGCAGTACTTC. This sequence encodes CSASVRQGRGRYEQYF. The chain is built from TRBV20-1 and TRBJ2-7; 7 positions match TRBD1. The CDR3 runs 16 residues. Germline assignment: CDR1 DFQATT and CDR2 SNEGSKA (reference sequence). Trimming removed 3 bases from V and 3 bases from J; junction bases left unmatched: 14.

Notes on this clonotype: The junction does not match germline at one end; this may be a read error. The chain carries TRBV7-7 and TRBJ2-5; 10 nucleotides align to TRBD1. The CDR3 is 15 amino acids. Germline V gene lookup returns CDR1 SSHAT and CDR2 FNYEAQ (reference sequence). CDR3 sequence (DNA): TGTGCTAGCAGCTCGCTGACAGGGGGCTTGGAGACCCAGTACTTC. This translates into CASSSLTGGLETQYF.

Concerning this clonotype: The germline gene is not matched at one end of the junction; a read error may be the cause. The CDR3 is CASSLPSGTNLNDQFF. The CDR3, as DNA: TGCGCCAGCAGCTTACCCTCGGGGACGAACCTCAATGACCAGTTCTTC. The chain uses TRBV5-5 and TRBJ2-1; tentatively, D is TRBD1 or TRBD2 (5 bases each). This CDR3 comprises 16 residues. The V gene's germline CDR1 is SGHKS and CDR2 YYEKEE (reference sequence).

This clonotype turned up a few times. CDR3 DNA: TGTGCCAGCAGTGACGGGACAGCGAACACTGAAGCTTTCTTT. The encoded protein is CASSDGTANTEAFF. The chain combines TRBV6-5 with TRBJ1-1; 7 bases line up with TRBD1. Per germline, CDR1 MNHEY and CDR2 SVGAGI. V gave up 5 bases and J gave up 1 base; unmatched junction bases: 4. The CDR3 is made up of 14 amino acids.

V and J are TRBV7-2 and TRBJ2-7; 8 nucleotides agree with TRBD2. This CDR3 is built from 15 residues. Germline values: CDR1 SGHTA, CDR2 FQGNSA. The V and J ends lost 0 bases and 7 bases, in that order; junction bases with no gene match: 8. The CDR3 loop reads CASSLAGAGVDEQYF. CDR3 in DNA: TGTGCCAGCAGCTTAGCGGGAGCGGGAGTGGATGAGCAGTACTTC.

Only a few counts were recorded for this clonotype. This chain links TRBV7-2 with TRBJ2-7; 7 nucleotides line up with TRBD2. The CDR3 runs to 15 residues. Germline-derived CDR1 and CDR2 are SGHTA and FQGNSA. The V and J ends lost 1 base and 5 bases, in that order; junction bases with no gene match: 8. The CDR3 sequence: CASSLGPSGMHEQYF. The DNA for the CDR3 is TGTGCCAGCAGCTTAGGTCCTAGCGGAATGCACGAGCAGTACTTC.

J is TRBJ2-4 and V is TRBV6-5, with D maybe TRBD2 (6 bases). The J call could be wrong; TRBJ2-5 is a better fit for the DNA end. The CDR3 sequence is 14 residues long. The germline V gene encodes CDR1 MNHEY and CDR2 SVGAGI. The DNA of the CDR3 is TGTGCCAGCAGTCACGGATCAGCGGGAGAGACCCAGTACTTC. Its protein is CASSHGSAGETQYF.